The source of this T cell receptor beta chain is a study of blood T cells in healthy people across ages. Germline CDR1 SGHRS, CDR2 YFSETQ. The CDR3 contains 13 residues. V lost 6 bases and J lost 8; bases outside the gene matches: 9. A second about 7 to 11 cycle PCR used barcoded and J-beta primers. TCRdb passed the 5' RACE reads through MiXCR, listing each CDR3 protein once. The top ten clones hold roughly 13% of a sample with 800,000 to 950,000 distinct CDR3 sequences, around 36% of them seen once. The clonotype comes from a man aged 18-30 years in good health. The sample consisted of blood. The V gene is TRBV5-1, the J gene TRBJ1-1; 8 bases fit TRBD1. Here the CDR3 DNA reads TGCGCCAGCATTAGCCCAGGGGGCGTCGAAGCTTTCTTT. This translates into CASISPGGVEAFF.